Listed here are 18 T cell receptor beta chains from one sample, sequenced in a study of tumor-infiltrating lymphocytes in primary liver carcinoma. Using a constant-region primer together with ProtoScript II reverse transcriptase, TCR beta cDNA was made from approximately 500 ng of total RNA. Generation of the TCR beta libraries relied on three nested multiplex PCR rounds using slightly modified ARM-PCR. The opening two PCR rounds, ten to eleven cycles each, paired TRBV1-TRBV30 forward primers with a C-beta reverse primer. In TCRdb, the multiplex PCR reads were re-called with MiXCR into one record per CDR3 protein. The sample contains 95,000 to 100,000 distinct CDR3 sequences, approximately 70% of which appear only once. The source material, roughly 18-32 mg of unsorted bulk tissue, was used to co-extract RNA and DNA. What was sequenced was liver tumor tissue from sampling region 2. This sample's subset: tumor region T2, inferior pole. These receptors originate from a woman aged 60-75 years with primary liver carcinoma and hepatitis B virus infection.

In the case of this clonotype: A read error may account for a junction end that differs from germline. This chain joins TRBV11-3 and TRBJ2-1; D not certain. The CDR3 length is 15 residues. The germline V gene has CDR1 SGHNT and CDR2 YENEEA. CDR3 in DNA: TGTACCAGCAGCTGCACTCCCAAGACCTACAATGAGCAGTTCTTC. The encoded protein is CTSSCTPKTYNEQFF.

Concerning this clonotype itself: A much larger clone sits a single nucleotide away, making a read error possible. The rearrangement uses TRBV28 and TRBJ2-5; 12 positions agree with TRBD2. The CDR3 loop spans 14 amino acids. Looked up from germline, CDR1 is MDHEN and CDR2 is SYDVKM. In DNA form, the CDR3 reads TGTGCCAGCACCGCTAGCGGGAGGGCTGAGACCCTGTACTTC. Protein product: CASTASGRAETLYF. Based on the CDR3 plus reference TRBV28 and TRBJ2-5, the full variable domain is DVKVTQSSRYLVKRTGEKVFLECVQDMDHENMFWYRQDPGLGLRLIYFSYDVKMKEKGDIPEGYSVSREKKERFSLILESASTNQTSMYLCASTASGRAETLYFGPGTRLLVL.

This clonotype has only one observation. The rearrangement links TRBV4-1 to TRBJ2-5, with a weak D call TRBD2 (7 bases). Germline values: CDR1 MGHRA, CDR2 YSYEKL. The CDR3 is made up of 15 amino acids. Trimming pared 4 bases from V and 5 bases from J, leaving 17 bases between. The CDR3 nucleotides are TGCGCCAGCAGCCCGGGACTACAGGGAGGCGAGACCCAGTACTTC. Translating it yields CASSPGLQGGETQYF.

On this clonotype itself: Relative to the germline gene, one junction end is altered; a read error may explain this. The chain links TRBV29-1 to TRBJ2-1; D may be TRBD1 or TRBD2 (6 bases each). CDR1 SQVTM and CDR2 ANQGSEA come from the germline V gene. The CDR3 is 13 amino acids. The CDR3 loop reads CSVESKGGNEQFF. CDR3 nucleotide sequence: TGCAGTGTTGAGTCCAAGGGGGGTAATGAGCAGTTCTTC.

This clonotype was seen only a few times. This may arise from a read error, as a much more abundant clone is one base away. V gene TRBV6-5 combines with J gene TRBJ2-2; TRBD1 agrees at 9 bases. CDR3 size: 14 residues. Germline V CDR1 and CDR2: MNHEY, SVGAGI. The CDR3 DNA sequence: TGTGGCAGCAGTCGGGACAGGGAGGCCGGGGAGCTGTTTTTT. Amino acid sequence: CGSSRDREAGELFF.

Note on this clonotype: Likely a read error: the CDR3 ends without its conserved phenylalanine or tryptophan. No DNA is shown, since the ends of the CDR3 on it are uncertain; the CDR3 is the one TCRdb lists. CDR3: CASRTGNSYERYL. The chain uses TRBV6-6 and TRBJ2-7; the table's D call of TRBD1 was not tested on the DNA. The CDR3 is 13 amino acids in total, end residues counted. Germline V CDR1 and CDR2: MNHNY, SVGAGI (reference sequence).

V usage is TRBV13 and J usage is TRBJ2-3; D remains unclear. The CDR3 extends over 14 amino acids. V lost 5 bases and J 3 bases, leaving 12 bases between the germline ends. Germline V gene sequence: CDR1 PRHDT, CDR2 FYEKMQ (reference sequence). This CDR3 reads CASSPLGLTDTQYF. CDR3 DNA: TGTGCCAGCAGCCCGCTAGGTCTTACAGATACGCAGTATTTT.

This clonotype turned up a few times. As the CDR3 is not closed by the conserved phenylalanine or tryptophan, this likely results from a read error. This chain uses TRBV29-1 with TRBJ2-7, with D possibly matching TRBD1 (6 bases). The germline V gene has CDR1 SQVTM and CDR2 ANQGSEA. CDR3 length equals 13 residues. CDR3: CSATTGYSYEQYL. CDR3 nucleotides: TGCAGTGCCACCACAGGGTACTCCTACGAGCAGTACCTC.

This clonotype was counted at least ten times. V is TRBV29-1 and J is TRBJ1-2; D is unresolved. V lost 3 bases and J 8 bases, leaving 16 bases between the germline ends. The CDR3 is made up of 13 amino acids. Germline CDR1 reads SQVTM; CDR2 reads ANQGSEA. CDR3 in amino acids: CSVEPRTREGYTF. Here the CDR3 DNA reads TGCAGCGTTGAGCCTCGGACGAGAGAAGGCTACACCTTC.

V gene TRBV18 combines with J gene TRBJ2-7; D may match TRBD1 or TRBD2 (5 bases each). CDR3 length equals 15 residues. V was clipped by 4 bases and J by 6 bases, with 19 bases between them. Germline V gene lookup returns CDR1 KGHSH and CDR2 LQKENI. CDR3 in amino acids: CASSQRRGALSEQYF. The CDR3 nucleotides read TGTGCCAGCTCACAACGTCGAGGGGCGCTGAGCGAGCAGTACTTC.

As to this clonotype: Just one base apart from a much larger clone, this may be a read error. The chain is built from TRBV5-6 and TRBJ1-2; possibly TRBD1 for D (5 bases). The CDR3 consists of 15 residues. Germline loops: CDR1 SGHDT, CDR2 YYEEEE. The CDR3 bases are TGTGCCAGCAGCTTCAGACGGGCAGGGAACTATGACTACACCTTC. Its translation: CASSFRRAGNYDYTF.

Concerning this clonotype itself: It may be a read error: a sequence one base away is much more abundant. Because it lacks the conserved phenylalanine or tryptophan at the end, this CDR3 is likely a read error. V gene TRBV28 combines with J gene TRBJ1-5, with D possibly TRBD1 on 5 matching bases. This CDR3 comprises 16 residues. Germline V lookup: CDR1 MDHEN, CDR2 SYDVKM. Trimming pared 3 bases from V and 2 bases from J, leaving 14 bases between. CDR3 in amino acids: CASSFRGDWGNQPQHV. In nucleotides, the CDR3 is TGTGCCAGCAGTTTCCGAGGGGACTGGGGCAATCAGCCCCAGCATGTT.

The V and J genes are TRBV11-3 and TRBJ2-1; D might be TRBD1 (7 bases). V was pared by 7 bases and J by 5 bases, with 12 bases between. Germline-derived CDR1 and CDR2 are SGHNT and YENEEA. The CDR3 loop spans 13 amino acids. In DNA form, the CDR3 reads TGTGCCAGCAATGCAGGGGGGCACAATGAGCAGTTCTTC. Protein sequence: CASNAGGHNEQFF.

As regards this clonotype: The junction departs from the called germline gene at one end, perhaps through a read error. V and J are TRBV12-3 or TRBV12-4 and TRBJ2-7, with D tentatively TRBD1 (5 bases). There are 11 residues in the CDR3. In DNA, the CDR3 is TGTACCAGTTCTAGGGGCTTCGAGCAGTACTTC. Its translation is CTSSRGFEQYF.

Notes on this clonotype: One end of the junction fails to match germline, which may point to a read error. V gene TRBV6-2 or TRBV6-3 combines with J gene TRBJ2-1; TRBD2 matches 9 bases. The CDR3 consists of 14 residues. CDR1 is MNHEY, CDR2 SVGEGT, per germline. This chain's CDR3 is CAGRSGTSRNEQLF. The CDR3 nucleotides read TGTGCCGGCAGATCCGGGACTAGCAGGAATGAGCAGCTCTTC.

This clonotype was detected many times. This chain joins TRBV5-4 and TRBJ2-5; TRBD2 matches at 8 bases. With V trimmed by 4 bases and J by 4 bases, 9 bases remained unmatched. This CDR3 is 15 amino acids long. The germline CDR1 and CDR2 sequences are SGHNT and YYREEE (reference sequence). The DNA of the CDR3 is TGTGCCAGCAGCCCGCAGCCTACTAGCGGAGAGACCCAGTACTTC. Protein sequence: CASSPQPTSGETQYF.

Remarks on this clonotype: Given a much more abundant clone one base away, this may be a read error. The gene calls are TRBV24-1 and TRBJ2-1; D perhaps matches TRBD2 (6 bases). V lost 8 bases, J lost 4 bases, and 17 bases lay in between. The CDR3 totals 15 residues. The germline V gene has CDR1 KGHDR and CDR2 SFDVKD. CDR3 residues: CATNELSGKYNEQFF. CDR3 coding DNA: TGTGCCACCAATGAACTTAGCGGCAAGTACAATGAGCAGTTCTTC.

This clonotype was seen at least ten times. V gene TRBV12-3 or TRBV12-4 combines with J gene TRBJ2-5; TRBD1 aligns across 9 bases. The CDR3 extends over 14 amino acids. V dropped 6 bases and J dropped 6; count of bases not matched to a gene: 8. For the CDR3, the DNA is TGTGCCAGCAGCCTAACGGGACAGGGAAAGACCCAGTACTTC. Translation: CASSLTGQGKTQYF.